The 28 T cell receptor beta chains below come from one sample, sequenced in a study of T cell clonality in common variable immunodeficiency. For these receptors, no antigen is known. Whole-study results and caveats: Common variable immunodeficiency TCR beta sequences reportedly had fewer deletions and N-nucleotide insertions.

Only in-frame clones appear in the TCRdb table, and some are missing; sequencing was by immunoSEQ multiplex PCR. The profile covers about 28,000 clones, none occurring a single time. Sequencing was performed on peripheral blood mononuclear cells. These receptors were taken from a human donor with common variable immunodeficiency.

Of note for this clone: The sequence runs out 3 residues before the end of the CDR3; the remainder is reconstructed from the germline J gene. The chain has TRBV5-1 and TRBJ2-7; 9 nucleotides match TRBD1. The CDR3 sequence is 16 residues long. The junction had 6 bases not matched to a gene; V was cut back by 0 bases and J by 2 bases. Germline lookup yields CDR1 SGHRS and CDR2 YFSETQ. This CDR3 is CASSLAGGTGTYEQYF. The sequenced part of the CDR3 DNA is TGCGCCAGCAGCTTGGCCGGGGGGACAGGGACCTACGAG.

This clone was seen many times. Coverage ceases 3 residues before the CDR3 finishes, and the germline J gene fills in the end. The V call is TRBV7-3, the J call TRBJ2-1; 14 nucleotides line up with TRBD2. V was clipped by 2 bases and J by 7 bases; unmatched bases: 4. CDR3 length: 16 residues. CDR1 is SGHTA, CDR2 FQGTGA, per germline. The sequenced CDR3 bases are TGTGCCAGCAGCTTAGGGACTAGCGGGGGCTTTAATGAG. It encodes CASSLGTSGGFNE. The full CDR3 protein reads CASSLGTSGGFNEQFF.

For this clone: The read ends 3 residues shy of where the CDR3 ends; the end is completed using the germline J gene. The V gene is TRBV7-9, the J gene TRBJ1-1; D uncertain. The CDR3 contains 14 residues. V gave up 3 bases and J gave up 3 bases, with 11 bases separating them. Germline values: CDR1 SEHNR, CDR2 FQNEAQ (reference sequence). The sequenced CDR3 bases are TGTGCCAGCAGCTTCGTGTCCAGCGACACTGAA. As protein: CASSFVSSDTE. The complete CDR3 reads CASSFVSSDTEAFF.

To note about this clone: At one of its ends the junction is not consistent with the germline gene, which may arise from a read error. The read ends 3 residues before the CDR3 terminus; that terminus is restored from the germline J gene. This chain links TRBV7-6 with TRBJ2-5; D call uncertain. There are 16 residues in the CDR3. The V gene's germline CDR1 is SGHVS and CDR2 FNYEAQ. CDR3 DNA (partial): TGTGCCAGCAGTTTAGGCGGATGGGTACCCCAAGAGACC. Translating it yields CASSLGGWVPQET. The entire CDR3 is CASSLGGWVPQETQYF. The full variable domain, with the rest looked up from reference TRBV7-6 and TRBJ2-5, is GAGVSQSPRYKVTKRGQDVALRCDPISGHVSLYWYRQALGQGPEFLTYFNYEAQQDKSGLPNDRFSAERPEGSISTLTIQRTEQRDSAMYRCASSLGGWVPQETQYFGPGTRLLVL.

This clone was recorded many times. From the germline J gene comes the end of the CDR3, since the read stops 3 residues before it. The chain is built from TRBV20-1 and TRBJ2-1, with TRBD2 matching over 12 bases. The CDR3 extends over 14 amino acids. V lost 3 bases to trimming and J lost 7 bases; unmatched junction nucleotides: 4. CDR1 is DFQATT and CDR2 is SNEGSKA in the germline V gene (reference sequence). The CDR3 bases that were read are TGCAGTGCTAGCAGACTAGCGGGGGAGAATGAG. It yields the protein CSASRLAGENE. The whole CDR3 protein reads CSASRLAGENEQFF.

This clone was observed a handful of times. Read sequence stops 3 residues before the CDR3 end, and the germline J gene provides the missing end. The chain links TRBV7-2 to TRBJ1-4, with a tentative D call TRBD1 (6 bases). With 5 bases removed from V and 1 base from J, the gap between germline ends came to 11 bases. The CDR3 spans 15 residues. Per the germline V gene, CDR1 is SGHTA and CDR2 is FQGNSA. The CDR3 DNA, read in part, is TGTGCCAGCAGCCCCAACAGGGAAACTAATGAAAAA. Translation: CASSPNRETNEK. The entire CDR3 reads CASSPNRETNEKLFF.

The CDR3 loop is CASRTGQGHYGYTF. CDR3 bases read: TGTGCCAGCAGGACGGGACAGGGGCACTATGGC. The chain carries TRBV7-2 and TRBJ1-2, with 10 bases identical to TRBD1. The read comes to an end 3 residues before the CDR3 does, leaving the germline J gene to fill in the end. The CDR3 is 14 residues long. In germline, CDR1 is SGHTA, CDR2 FQGNSA. With 6 bases clipped from V and 3 bases from J, the junction kept 4 bases outside the gene matches.

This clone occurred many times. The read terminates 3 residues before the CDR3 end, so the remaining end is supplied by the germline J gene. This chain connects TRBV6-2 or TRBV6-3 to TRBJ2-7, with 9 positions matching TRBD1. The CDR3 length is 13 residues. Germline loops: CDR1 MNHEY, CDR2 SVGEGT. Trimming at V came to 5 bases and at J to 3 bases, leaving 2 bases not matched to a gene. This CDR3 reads CASSNRGLYEQYF. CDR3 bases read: TGTGCCAGCAGTAACAGGGGGCTCTACGAG.

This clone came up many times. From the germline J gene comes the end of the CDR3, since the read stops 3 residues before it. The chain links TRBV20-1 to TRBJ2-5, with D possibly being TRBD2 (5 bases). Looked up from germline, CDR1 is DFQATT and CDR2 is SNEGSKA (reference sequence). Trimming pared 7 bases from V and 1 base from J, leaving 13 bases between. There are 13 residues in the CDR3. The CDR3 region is CSEAAVSQETQYF. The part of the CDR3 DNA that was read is TGCAGTGAGGCAGCGGTAAGCCAAGAGACC.

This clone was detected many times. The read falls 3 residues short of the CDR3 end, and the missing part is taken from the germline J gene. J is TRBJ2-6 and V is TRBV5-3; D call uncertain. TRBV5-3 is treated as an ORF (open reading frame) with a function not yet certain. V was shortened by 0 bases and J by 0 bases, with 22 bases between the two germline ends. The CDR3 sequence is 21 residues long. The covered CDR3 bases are TGTGCCAGAAGCTTGGCCCCCCTGGCAGATATTATCAGCTCTGGGGCCAACGTC. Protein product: CARSLAPLADIISSGANV. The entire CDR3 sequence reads CARSLAPLADIISSGANVLTF.

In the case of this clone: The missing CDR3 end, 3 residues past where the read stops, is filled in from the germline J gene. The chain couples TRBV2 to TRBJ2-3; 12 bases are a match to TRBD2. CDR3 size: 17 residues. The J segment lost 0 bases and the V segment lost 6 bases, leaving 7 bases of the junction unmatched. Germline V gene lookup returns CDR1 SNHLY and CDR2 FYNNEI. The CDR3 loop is CASRAGLAGGSTDTQYF. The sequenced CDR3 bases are TGTGCCAGCAGAGCGGGACTAGCGGGTGGGAGCACAGATACG. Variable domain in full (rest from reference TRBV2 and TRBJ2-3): EPEVTQTPSHQVTQMGQEVILRCVPISNHLYFYWYRQILGQKVEFLVSFYNNEISEKSEIFDDQFSVERPDGSNFTLKIRSTKLEDSAMYFCASRAGLAGGSTDTQYFGPGTRLTVL.

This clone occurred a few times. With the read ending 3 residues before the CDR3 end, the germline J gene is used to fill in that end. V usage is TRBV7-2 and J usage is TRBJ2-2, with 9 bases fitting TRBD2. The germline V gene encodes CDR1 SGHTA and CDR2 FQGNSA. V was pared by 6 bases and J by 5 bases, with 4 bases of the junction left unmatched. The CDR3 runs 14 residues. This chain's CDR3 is CASRASGATGELFF. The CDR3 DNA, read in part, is TGTGCCAGCAGAGCTAGCGGGGCTACCGGGGAG.

This CDR3 reads CASSSGLAGLYEQFF. The CDR3 DNA, read in part, is TGTGCCAGCAGCTCGGGACTAGCGGGTCTCTATGAG. V gene TRBV13 combines with J gene TRBJ2-1, with 12 bases aligning to TRBD2. Coverage ceases 3 residues before the CDR3 finishes, and the germline J gene fills in the end. CDR1 and CDR2 (germline): PRHDT, FYEKMQ (reference sequence). J was trimmed by 8 bases and V by 4 bases; bases with no gene match: 6. This CDR3 has 15 amino acids.

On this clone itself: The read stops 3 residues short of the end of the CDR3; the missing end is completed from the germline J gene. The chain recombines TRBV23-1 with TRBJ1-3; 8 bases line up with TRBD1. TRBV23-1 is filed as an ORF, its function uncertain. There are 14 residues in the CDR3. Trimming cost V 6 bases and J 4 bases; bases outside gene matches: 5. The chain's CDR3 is CASSPGDRGNTIYF. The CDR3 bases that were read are TGCGCCAGCAGCCCGGGGGACAGGGGAAACACC.

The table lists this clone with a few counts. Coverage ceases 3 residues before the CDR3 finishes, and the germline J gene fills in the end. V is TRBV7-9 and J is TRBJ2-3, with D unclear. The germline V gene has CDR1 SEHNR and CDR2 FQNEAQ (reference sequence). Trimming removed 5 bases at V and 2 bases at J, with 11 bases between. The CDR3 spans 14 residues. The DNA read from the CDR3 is TGTGCCAGCAGCCGCCCCCACTTCACAGATACG. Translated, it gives CASSRPHFTDT. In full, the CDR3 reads CASSRPHFTDTQYF.

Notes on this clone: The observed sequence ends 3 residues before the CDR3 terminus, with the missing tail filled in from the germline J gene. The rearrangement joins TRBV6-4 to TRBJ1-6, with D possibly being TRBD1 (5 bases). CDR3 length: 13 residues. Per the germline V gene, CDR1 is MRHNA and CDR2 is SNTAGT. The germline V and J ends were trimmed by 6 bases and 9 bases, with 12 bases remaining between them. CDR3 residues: CASSPGGGSPLHF. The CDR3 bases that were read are TGTGCCAGCAGCCCCGGGGGAGGTTCACCC.

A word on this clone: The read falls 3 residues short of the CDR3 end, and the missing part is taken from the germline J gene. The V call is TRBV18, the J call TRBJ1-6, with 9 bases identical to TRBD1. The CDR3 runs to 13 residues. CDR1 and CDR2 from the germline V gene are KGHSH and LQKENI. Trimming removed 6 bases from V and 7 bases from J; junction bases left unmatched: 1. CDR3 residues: CASSGQGNSPLHF. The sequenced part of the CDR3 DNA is TGTGCCAGCTCGGGACAGGGAAATTCACCC. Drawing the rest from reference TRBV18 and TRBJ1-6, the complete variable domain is NAGVMQNPRHLVRRRGQEARLRCSPMKGHSHVYWYRQLPEEGLKFMVYLQKENIIDESGMPKERFSAEFPKEGPSILRIQQVVRGDSAAYFCASSGQGNSPLHFGNGTRLTVT.

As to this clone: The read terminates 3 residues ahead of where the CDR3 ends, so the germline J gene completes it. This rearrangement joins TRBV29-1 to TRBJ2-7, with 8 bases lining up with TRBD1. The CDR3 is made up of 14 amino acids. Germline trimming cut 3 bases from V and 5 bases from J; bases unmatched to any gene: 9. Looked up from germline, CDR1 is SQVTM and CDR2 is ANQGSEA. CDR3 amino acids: CSVDGQGAINEQYF. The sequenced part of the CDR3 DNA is TGCAGCGTTGACGGGCAGGGGGCGATCAACGAG.

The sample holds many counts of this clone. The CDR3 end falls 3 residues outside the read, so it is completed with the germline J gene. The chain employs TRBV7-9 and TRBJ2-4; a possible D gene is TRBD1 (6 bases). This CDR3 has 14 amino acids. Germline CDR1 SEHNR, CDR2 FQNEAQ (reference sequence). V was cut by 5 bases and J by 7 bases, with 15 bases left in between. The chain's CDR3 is CASSQEIDRNIQYF. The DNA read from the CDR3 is TGTGCCAGCAGCCAGGAAATCGACAGGAACATT.

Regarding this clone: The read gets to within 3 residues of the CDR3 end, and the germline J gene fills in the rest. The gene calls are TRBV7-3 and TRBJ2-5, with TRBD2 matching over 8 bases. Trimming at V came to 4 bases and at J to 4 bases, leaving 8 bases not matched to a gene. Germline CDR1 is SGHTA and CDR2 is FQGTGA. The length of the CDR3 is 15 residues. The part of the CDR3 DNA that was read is TGTGCCAGCAGCTCGGGGGGGCATCGGGGAGAGACC. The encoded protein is CASSSGGHRGET. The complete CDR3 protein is CASSSGGHRGETQYF.

The covered CDR3 bases are TGTGCCAGCAGCCCCTGGGGGGGCCCGCCAGATACG. Protein: CASSPWGGPPDT. The complete CDR3 protein is CASSPWGGPPDTQYF. This chain connects TRBV7-2 to TRBJ2-3; the D gene is possibly TRBD2 (7 bases). The sequence runs out 3 residues before the end of the CDR3; the remainder is reconstructed from the germline J gene. Trimming removed 5 bases at V and 4 bases at J, with 16 bases between. The CDR3 spans 15 residues. Germline V gene sequence: CDR1 SGHTA, CDR2 FQGNSA.

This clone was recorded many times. The CDR3 bases that were read are TGTGCCAGCAGCTTAGGGGGACAGGGGTCGCTCACTGAA. It codes for CASSLGGQGSLTE. Given in full, the CDR3 is CASSLGGQGSLTEAFF. V gene TRBV5-4 combines with J gene TRBJ1-1; 10 bases fit TRBD1. The read gets to within 3 residues of the CDR3 end, and the germline J gene fills in the rest. CDR1 SGHNT and CDR2 YYREEE come from the germline V gene (reference sequence). The J segment lost 4 bases and the V segment lost 2 bases, leaving 8 bases of the junction unmatched. CDR3 length: 16 amino acids.

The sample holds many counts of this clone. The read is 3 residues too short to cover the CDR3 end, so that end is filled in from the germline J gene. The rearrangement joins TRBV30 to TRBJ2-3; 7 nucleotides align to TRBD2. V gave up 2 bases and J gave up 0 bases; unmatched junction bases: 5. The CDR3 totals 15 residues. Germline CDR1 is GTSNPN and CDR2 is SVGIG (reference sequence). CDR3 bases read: TGTGCCTGGAGTTGGACTAGTCTAAGCACAGATACG. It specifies CAWSWTSLSTDT. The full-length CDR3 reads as CAWSWTSLSTDTQYF.

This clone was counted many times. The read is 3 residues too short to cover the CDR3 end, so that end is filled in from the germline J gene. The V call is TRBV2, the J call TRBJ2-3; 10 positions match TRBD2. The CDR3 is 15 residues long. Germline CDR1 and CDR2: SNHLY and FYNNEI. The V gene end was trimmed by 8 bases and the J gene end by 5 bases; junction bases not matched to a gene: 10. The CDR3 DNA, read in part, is TGTGCCAGCTCGGGGGGGACTAGCGAAAGAGATACG. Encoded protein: CASSGGTSERDT. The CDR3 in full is CASSGGTSERDTQYF.

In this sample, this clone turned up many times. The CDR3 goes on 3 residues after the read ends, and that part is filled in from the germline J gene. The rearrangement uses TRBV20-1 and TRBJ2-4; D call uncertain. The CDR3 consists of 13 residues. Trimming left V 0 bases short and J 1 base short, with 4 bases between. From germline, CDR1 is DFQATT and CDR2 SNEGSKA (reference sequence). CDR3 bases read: TGCAGTGCTAGAGAGCGGGCCAAAAACATT. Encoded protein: CSARERAKNI. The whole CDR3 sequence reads CSARERAKNIQYF.

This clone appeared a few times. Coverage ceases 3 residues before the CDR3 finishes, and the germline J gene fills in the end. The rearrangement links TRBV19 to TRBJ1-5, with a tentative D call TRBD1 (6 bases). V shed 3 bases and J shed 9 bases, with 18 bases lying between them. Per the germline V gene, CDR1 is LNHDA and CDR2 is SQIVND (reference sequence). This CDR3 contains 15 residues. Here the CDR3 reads CASSIQSGAPGPQHF. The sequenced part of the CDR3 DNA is TGTGCCAGTAGTATTCAATCAGGGGCTCCGGGGCCC.

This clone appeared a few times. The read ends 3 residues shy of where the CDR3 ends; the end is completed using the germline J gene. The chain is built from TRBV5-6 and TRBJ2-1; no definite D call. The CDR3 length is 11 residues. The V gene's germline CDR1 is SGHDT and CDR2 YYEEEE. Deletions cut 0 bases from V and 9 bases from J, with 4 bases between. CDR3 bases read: TGTGCCAGCAGCTTGGGCGGTGAG. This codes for CASSLGGE. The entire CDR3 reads CASSLGGEQFF.

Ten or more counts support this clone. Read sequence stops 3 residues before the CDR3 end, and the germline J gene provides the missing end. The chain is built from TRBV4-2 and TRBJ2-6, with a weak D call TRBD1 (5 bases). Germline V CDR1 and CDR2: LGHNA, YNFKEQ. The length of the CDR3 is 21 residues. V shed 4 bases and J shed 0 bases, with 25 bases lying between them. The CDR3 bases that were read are TGTGCCAGCAGCCCCTCTTGGGGCGGCCAGTCATACCTCTCTGGGGCCAACGTC. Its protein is CASSPSWGGQSYLSGANV. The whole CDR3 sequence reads CASSPSWGGQSYLSGANVLTF.